Listed below are T cell receptor beta chains from one sample, sequenced in a study of cytomegalovirus exposure and HLA in healthy donors. Generated by immunoSEQ multiplex PCR, the TCRdb table keeps only in-frame clones and is missing some. There are fewer than 150,000 clones in the sample; 60% to 80% occur only once, and 7.5% to 9% lies in the top ten. The sample comprised PBMCs. Receptor source: a man in his late teens or twenties in good health and CMV-seropositive. CDR3s include the opening cysteine and the closing phenylalanine or tryptophan. Each record gives: CDR3 DNA, CDR3 protein, J gene, D gene, clone size, V gene. A D gene is named only where the DNA matches it firmly. Clone size is not always given. Where it is, it says once, few, many or a class for expanded clones.

DNA: TGTGCCAGCAGATATAGCGGGGGACTCGGAGATGAGCAGTTCTTC
CDR3: CASRYSGGLGDEQFF
J: TRBJ2-1
D: TRBD2
size: NA
V: TRBV7-9

DNA: TGTGCCAGCAGTTATGAATGGGGGCATGGAGATACGCAGTATTTT
CDR3: CASSYEWGHGDTQYF
J: TRBJ2-3
D: NA
size: NA
V: TRBV6-5

DNA: TGTGCCAGCAGTCCCCGCCTAGGCTCTGGGGCCAACGTCCTGACTTTC
CDR3: CASSPRLGSGANVLTF
J: TRBJ2-6
D: NA
size: NA
V: TRBV7-2

DNA: TGTGCCAGCAGCTTGTTAGGCGGCGGTTCTAACTATGGCTACACCTTC
CDR3: CASSLLGGGSNYGYTF
J: TRBJ1-2
D: NA
size: NA
V: TRBV5-6

DNA: TGTGCCAGCAGCTTCCGGTCCTATAATTCACCCCTCCACTTT
CDR3: CASSFRSYNSPLHF
J: TRBJ1-6
D: NA
size: NA
V: TRBV9

DNA: TGCAGCGTTGAAGAGCGGACAGGGGATCGCGAGCAGTTCTTC
CDR3: CSVEERTGDREQFF
J: TRBJ2-1
D: TRBD1
size: NA
V: TRBV29-1

DNA: TGTGCCAGCACGGACAGGGTGAACACTGAAGCTTTCTTT
CDR3: CASTDRVNTEAFF
J: TRBJ1-1
D: TRBD1
size: NA
V: TRBV11-3

DNA: TGTGCCAGCAGTTTGGCGGGCATTCGGATTGATACGCAGTATTTT
CDR3: CASSLAGIRIDTQYF
J: TRBJ2-3
D: NA
size: NA
V: TRBV6-5

DNA: TGTGCCAGCAGCCCACTCCGGTACGGCACAGATACGCAGTATTTT
CDR3: CASSPLRYGTDTQYF
J: TRBJ2-3
D: NA
size: NA
V: TRBV11-3

DNA: TGCGCCAGCAGTCCCGGGACAGCAAATTACAATGAGCAGTTCTTC
CDR3: CASSPGTANYNEQFF
J: TRBJ2-1
D: TRBD1
size: NA
V: TRBV10-2

DNA: TGTGCCAGCAGTAAACAGGGGGAAGGCACCGGGGAGCTGTTTTTT
CDR3: CASSKQGEGTGELFF
J: TRBJ2-2
D: TRBD1
size: NA
V: TRBV2

DNA: TGTGCCAGTAGTATAGGAGGCCAGGAAGCTTTCTTT
CDR3: CASSIGGQEAFF
J: TRBJ1-1
D: NA
size: NA
V: TRBV19

DNA: TGTGCCAGCAGCTTGGGCGGGGGGGCGGAGACCCAGTACTTC
CDR3: CASSLGGGAETQYF
J: TRBJ2-5
D: TRBD2
size: few
V: TRBV7-2

DNA: TGCGCCAGCAGCTTGGATGGACAGGGGTTTGGCTACACCTTC
CDR3: CASSLDGQGFGYTF
J: TRBJ1-2
D: TRBD1
size: NA
V: TRBV5-1

DNA: TGTGCCAGCAGCTTAGGGTCGGTCTTCTACGAGCAGTACTTC
CDR3: CASSLGSVFYEQYF
J: TRBJ2-7
D: NA
size: few
V: TRBV7-4

DNA: TGTGCCAGCAGCGTATCGCTAGGCAATGAGCAGTTCTTC
CDR3: CASSVSLGNEQFF
J: TRBJ2-1
D: NA
size: few
V: TRBV5-6

DNA: TGTGCCAGCAGTTTATCAACAGGGGGCACCGGGGAGCTGTTTTTT
CDR3: CASSLSTGGTGELFF
J: TRBJ2-2
D: TRBD1
size: NA
V: TRBV27

DNA: TGTGCCAGCAGTTTTAACAGGAACACTGAAGCTTTCTTT
CDR3: CASSFNRNTEAFF
J: TRBJ1-1
D: NA
size: few
V: TRBV6-5

DNA: TGCAGCGTTAGCGGCGGCTTGGGCACAGATACGCAGTATTTT
CDR3: CSVSGGLGTDTQYF
J: TRBJ2-3
D: NA
size: NA
V: TRBV29-1

DNA: TGTGCCAGCAGCTTTGGGGTCGGGGCTAATGAAAAACTGTTTTTT
CDR3: CASSFGVGANEKLFF
J: TRBJ1-4
D: NA
size: NA
V: TRBV11-2

DNA: TGTGCCAGCAGTGGTTCGTCCACCGGGGAGCTGTTTTTT
CDR3: CASSGSSTGELFF
J: TRBJ2-2
D: NA
size: NA
V: TRBV2

DNA: TGTGCCAGCAGGCCGGGACAGATCGCGAACACCGGGGAGCTGTTTTTT
CDR3: CASRPGQIANTGELFF
J: TRBJ2-2
D: TRBD1
size: NA
V: TRBV2

DNA: TGTGCCACCAGCAGGAGACGGGACACCAGCACCGGGGAGCTGTTTTTT
CDR3: CATSRRRDTSTGELFF
J: TRBJ2-2
D: NA
size: few
V: TRBV15

DNA: TGCGCCAGCAGTGAGTCTGGAGACAGGGCCAATTTT
CDR3: CASSESGDRANF
J: TRBJ1-3
D: TRBD1
size: NA
V: TRBV10-2

DNA: TGTGCCAGCAGCCAAAGACAGGGTACCCGGACTGAAGCTTTCTTT
CDR3: CASSQRQGTRTEAFF
J: TRBJ1-1
D: TRBD1
size: once
V: TRBV4-2

DNA: TGTGCCAGCAGTGACTACCGGGGACAGACATACACAGATACGCAGTATTTT
CDR3: CASSDYRGQTYTDTQYF
J: TRBJ2-3
D: TRBD1
size: NA
V: TRBV28

DNA: TGTGCCAGCAATATACAGGGGAACGCAGATACGCAGTATTTT
CDR3: CASNIQGNADTQYF
J: TRBJ2-3
D: TRBD1
size: few
V: TRBV6-1

DNA: TGTGCCAGCAGTGACCAGGGTGACTATGGCTACACCTTC
CDR3: CASSDQGDYGYTF
J: TRBJ1-2
D: NA
size: NA
V: TRBV2

DNA: TGTGCCAGCAGTTCGGGAGGCACTGAAGCTTTCTTT
CDR3: CASSSGGTEAFF
J: TRBJ1-1
D: NA
size: NA
V: TRBV28

DNA: TGTGCCAGCACTCTTATGGCACAGGGTTATAGTGAAGCTTTCTTT
CDR3: CASTLMAQGYSEAFF
J: TRBJ1-1
D: NA
size: few
V: TRBV2

DNA: TGCGCCAGCAGTCCAAGCCAAAACAGGGAGAAGGCTTTCTTT
CDR3: CASSPSQNREKAFF
J: TRBJ1-1
D: NA
size: NA
V: TRBV10-2

DNA: TGTTCCAGCAGCCAGATCGATGATGAAGCTTTCTTT
CDR3: CSSSQIDDEAFF
J: TRBJ1-1
D: NA
size: few
V: TRBV7-9

DNA: TGTGCCAGCAGCTTCGAGGATGGCTACACCTTC
CDR3: CASSFEDGYTF
J: TRBJ1-2
D: NA
size: NA
V: TRBV5-6

DNA: TGTGCCAGCAGCCAAGGGTCAGGCTTATTCAATGAGCAGTTCTTC
CDR3: CASSQGSGLFNEQFF
J: TRBJ2-1
D: NA
size: few
V: TRBV4-2

DNA: TGTGCCAGCAGTAGGGACAGGGGATGGCCCCAGCATTTT
CDR3: CASSRDRGWPQHF
J: TRBJ1-5
D: TRBD1
size: NA
V: TRBV2

DNA: TGTGCCAGCAGCTTAGGAGGAACAGGGTCTAAGGGGACCGGGGAGCTGTTTTTT
CDR3: CASSLGGTGSKGTGELFF
J: TRBJ2-2
D: NA
size: once
V: TRBV11-2